The following is a T cell receptor beta chain sequence with its context. This table comes from immunoSEQ multiplex PCR, and its TCRdb copy is limited to in-frame clones, with some not included. The sample contains a few hundred thousand clones, about nine tenths of which appear only once. The data originate from a study of blood T cell repertoires in COVID-19. The overall study: The study drew acute and convalescent COVID-19 samples from the United States, Italy and Spain. Sources were T cells, B-cell-depleted T cells, or PBMCs; the material itself was cDNA or gDNA.

Sequencing was performed on peripheral blood. The source of this sequence is a woman aged 55-69 years with acute or convalescent COVID-19.

The CDR3, as DNA: TGTGCCAGCAGCCAAGGACAGGGGGCGCAGGGAGAGCAGTACTTC. Protein sequence: CASSQGQGAQGEQYF. The chain recombines TRBV3-1 (or the pseudogene TRBV3-2) with TRBJ2-7; TRBD1 matches 10 bases. Losses at the gene ends were 1 base for V and 7 bases for J; bases not matched to a gene: 7. This CDR3 contains 15 residues. Germline V lookup: CDR1 LGHDT, CDR2 YNNKEL (reference sequence).